The text below deals with one TCR beta chain. The sample is drawn from a study of cytomegalovirus exposure and HLA in healthy donors. Germline CDR1 reads MGHRA; CDR2 reads YSYEKL. This CDR3 spans 13 amino acids. V lost 2 bases to trimming and J lost 8 bases, with 9 bases between them. Primers included in the PCR were 60 Vbeta and 13 Jbeta primers. The data were produced by immunoSEQ multiplex PCR, yet TCRdb's version contains in-frame clones alone and is incomplete. Of fewer than 45,000 clones listed, about 70% are singletons. The chain couples TRBV4-1 to TRBJ1-4; D gene unclear. Sequenced input: PBMCs. The receptor comes from a middle-aged man in good health and CMV-seronegative. For the CDR3, the DNA is TGCGCCAGCAGCCAAATCCTCCGGGAAAAACTGTTTTTT. Amino acid sequence: CASSQILREKLFF.